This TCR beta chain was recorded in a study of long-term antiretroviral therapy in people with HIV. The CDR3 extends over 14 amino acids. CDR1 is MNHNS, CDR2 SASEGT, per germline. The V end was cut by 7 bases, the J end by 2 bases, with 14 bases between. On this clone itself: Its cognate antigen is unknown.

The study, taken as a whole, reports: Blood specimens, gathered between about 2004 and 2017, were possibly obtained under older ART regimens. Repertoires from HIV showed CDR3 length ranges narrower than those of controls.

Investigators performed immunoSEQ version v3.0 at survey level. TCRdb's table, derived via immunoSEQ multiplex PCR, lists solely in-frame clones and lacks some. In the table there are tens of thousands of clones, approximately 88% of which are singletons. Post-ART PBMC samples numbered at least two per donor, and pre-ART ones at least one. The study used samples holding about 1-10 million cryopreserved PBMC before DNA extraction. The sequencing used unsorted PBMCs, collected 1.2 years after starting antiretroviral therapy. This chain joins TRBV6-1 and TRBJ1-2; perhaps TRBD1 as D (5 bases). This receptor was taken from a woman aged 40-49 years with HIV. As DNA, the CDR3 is TGTGCCAGCACCAGGAAAGGGGAGAACTATGGCTACACCTTC. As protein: CASTRKGENYGYTF.